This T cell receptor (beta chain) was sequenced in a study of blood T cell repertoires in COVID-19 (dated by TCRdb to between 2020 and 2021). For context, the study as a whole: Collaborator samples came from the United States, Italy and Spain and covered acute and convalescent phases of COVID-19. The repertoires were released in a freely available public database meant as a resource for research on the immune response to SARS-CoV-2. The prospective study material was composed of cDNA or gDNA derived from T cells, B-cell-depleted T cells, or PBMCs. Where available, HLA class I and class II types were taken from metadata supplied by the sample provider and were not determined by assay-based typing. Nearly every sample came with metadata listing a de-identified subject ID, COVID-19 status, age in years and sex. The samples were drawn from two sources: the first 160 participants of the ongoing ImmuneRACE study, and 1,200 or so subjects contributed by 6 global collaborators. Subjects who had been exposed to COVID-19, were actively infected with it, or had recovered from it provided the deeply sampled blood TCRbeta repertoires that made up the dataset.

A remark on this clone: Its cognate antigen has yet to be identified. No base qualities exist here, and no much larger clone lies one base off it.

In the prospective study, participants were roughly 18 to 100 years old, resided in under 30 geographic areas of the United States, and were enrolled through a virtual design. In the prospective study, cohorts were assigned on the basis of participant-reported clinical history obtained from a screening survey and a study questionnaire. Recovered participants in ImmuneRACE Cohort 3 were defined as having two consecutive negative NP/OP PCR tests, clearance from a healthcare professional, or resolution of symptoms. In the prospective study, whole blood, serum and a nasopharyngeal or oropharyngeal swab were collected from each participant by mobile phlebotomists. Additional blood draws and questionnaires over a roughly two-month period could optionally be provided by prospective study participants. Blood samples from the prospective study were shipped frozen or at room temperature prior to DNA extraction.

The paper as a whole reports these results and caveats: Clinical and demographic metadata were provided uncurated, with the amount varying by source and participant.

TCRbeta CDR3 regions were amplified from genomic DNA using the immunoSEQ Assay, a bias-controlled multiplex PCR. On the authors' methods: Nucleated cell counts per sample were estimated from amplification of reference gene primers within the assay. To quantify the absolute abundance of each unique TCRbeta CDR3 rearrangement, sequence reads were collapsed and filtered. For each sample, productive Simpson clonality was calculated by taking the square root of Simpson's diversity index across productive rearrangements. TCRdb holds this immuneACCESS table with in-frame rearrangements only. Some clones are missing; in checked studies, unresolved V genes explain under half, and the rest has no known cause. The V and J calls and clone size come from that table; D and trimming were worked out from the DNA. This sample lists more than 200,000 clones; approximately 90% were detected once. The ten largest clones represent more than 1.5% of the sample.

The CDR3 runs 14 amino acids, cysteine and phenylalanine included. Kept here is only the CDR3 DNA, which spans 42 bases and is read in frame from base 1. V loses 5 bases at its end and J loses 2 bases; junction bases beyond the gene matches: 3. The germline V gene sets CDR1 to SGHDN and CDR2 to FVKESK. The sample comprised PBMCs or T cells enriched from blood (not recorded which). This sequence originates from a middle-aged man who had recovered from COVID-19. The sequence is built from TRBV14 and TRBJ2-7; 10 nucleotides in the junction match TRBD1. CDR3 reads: CASSSGTGAYEQYF. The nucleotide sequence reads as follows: TGTGCCAGCAGCTCCGGGACAGGGGCCTACGAGCAGTACTTC.